This T cell receptor beta chain was sequenced in a study of cytomegalovirus exposure and HLA in healthy donors. Study-level findings and limits: In a later analysis, DRB1 alleles had the most associated TCRs; HLA-C alleles the fewest. According to an earlier analysis, most TCR beta V segments yielded productive rearrangements about 87% or about 30% of the time. A few chains linked to CMV were shown in vitro to be specific for CMV antigens. Later analysis demonstrated an association between a missense DCLRE1C variant and TCR beta V- and J-gene trimming.

Primers included in the PCR were 60 Vbeta and 13 Jbeta primers. Method: immunoSEQ multiplex PCR; TCRdb's copy keeps in-frame clones and lacks some. The table lists roughly 120,000 clones, more than 80% of them singletons. CDR1 LGHNA and CDR2 YSLEER come from the germline V gene. This CDR3 comprises 15 residues. V was clipped by 2 bases and J by 5 bases; unmatched bases: 5. In its sample, this clone was seen a few times. Its antigen is currently unknown. The clonotype comes from a man aged 30 to 39 in good health and CMV-seronegative. This chain uses TRBV4-3 with TRBJ2-7; 11 bases line up with TRBD1. Sequencing was done on a sample of PBMCs. CDR3 sequence (DNA): TGCGCCAGCAGCCAACGGGACAGGGGGTTCGACGAGCAGTACTTC. Its translation is CASSQRDRGFDEQYF.